The clone carrying this TCR beta chain was detected a few times. The sample comes from a study of identical twins. MiXCR, applied by TCRdb to the 5' RACE reads, yields one record per CDR3 protein. This sample has about 700,000 distinct CDR3 sequences, with 8.6% found just once. The CDR3 sequence is 15 residues long. Germline-derived CDR1 and CDR2 are SGDLS and YYNGEE. Trimming removed 4 bases from V and 5 bases from J; junction bases left unmatched: 11. The same specimen was also included in a second study, on yellow fever vaccine responses in identical twins.

The chain joins TRBV9 to TRBJ2-5, with 7 bases that match TRBD1. This TCR was sampled from a young woman in good health. Sample: PBMCs. This chain's CDR3 is CASSSQTGFSETQYF. The CDR3 coding sequence is TGTGCCAGCAGCTCACAGACAGGGTTTTCGGAGACCCAGTACTTC.